This TCR beta chain was profiled in a study of CD8+ T cells in alopecia areata. Indicated treatment: oral pan-JAK inhibitor, 5-10 mg twice daily. In each case, RNA was isolated and then reverse transcribed into cDNA as the sequencing template. Measured with immunoSEQ multiplex PCR; TCRdb has only the in-frame clones, and not every one. Of some 150,000 clones listed, approximately 90% are singletons. V was cut by 6 bases and J by 5 bases, with 20 bases left in between. Germline assignment: CDR1 MNHEY and CDR2 SVGAGI. The CDR3 has 15 residues. Material: CD8+ T cells sorted from blood, obtained at week 4, from a patient treated with tofacitinib. The V gene is TRBV6-5, the J gene TRBJ2-7; possible D gene TRBD1, 6 bases. The origin of this receptor is a human donor with alopecia areata. The chain's CDR3 is CASRPRAGTPDEQYF. The DNA of the CDR3 is TGTGCCAGCAGGCCTAGAGCCGGGACACCCGACGAGCAGTACTTC.